The 17 T cell receptor beta chains below all came from one sample that was sequenced in a study of T cell changes during pregnancy in multiple sclerosis. This table comes from immunoSEQ multiplex PCR, and its TCRdb copy is limited to in-frame clones, with some not included. This sample has over 30,000 clones, with roughly 88% found just once. The source material was CD4+ T cells from peripheral blood mononuclear cells, sampled before pregnancy. The source of these receptors is a female donor with multiple sclerosis, enrolled in a pregnancy study.

The gene calls are TRBV28 and TRBJ2-1, with 9 bases lining up with TRBD2. The CDR3 sequence is 14 residues long. Trimming cost V 8 bases and J 5 bases; bases outside gene matches: 7. Germline CDR1 reads MDHEN; CDR2 reads SYDVKM. The CDR3 coding sequence is TGTGCCAGCCTAGGGCGGGAGGGCCACAATGAGCAGTTCTTC. The encoded protein is CASLGREGHNEQFF.

The gene calls are TRBV9 and TRBJ2-7, with D perhaps TRBD2 (6 bases). V lost 4 bases and J lost 6, with 20 bases in between. This CDR3 has 15 residues. The germline V gene has CDR1 SGDLS and CDR2 YYNGEE. The CDR3, as DNA: TGTGCCAGCAGCCAAGGGAGACTAGATCTGGTCGAGCAGTACTTC. This translates into CASSQGRLDLVEQYF.

In its sample, this clone was seen once. This sequence joins TRBV28 and TRBJ1-2; D gene uncertain. Germline CDR1 and CDR2: MDHEN and SYDVKM. V was cut by 3 bases and J by 0 bases, with 11 bases left in between. This CDR3 comprises 15 residues. CDR3 protein: CASSFSGGANYGYTF. The CDR3 bases are TGTGCCAGCAGTTTTAGTGGCGGGGCTAACTATGGCTACACCTTC.

This clone occurred once. This sequence joins TRBV7-2 and TRBJ2-1; D is undetermined. Germline V lookup: CDR1 SGHTA, CDR2 FQGNSA. V gave up 2 bases and J gave up 1 base, with 12 bases separating them. There are 16 residues in the CDR3. The CDR3: CASSLSMAGSYNEQFF. CDR3 nucleotide sequence: TGTGCCAGCAGCTTATCGATGGCCGGGTCCTACAATGAGCAGTTCTTC. The whole variable domain, filled in from reference TRBV7-2 and TRBJ2-1, reads GAGVSQSPSNKVTEKGKDVELRCDPISGHTALYWYRQSLGQGLEFLIYFQGNSAPDKSGLPSDRFSAERTGGSVSTLTIQRTQQEDSAVYLCASSLSMAGSYNEQFFGPGTRLTVL.

For this clone: Relative to the germline gene, one junction end is altered; a read error may explain this. This chain connects TRBV6-5 to TRBJ2-2, with D possibly matching TRBD2 (6 bases). Germline lookup yields CDR1 MNHEY and CDR2 SVGAGI. The CDR3 sequence is 16 residues long. This CDR3 is CASSHSLWRDGRELFF. The CDR3 DNA reads TGTGCCAGCAGTCACTCTCTGTGGCGGGATGGCCGGGAGCTGTTTTTT.

V and J are TRBV28 and TRBJ2-1, with a possible D match to TRBD2 (6 bases). The length of the CDR3 is 14 residues. Trimming took 6 bases from V and 8 from J, leaving 17 bases between them. Germline CDR1 is MDHEN and CDR2 is SYDVKM. CDR3 bases: TGTGCCAGCAGCCTCGACCGGGACTTCCATGAGCAGTTCTTC. This encodes CASSLDRDFHEQFF.

The V and J genes are TRBV14 and TRBJ2-1; 8 bases map to TRBD2. The CDR3 has 17 residues. With V trimmed by 1 base and J by 3 bases, 8 bases remained unmatched. CDR1 is SGHDN, CDR2 FVKESK, per germline. DNA for the CDR3: TGTGCCAGCAGCCAAGTCACCGGGACTAGACTCTACAATGAGCAGTTCTTC. Amino acids: CASSQVTGTRLYNEQFF.

This clone was counted a single time. V and J are TRBV28 and TRBJ2-5, with a possible D match to TRBD2 (6 bases). Germline V lookup: CDR1 MDHEN, CDR2 SYDVKM. The CDR3 is 12 residues long. Trimming cost V 5 bases and J 10 bases, with 14 bases left between them. The DNA of the CDR3 is TGTGCCAGCAGTCCCCCACGGAGGGACCAGTACTTC. Protein product: CASSPPRRDQYF.

There are a few counts of this clone. The rearrangement joins TRBV10-1 to TRBJ1-5; D call uncertain. This CDR3 is built from 13 residues. Trimming left V 5 bases short and J 5 bases short, with 10 bases between. Per germline, CDR1 WNHNN and CDR2 SYGVQD (reference sequence). The CDR3 DNA is TGCGCCAGCAGTTCCGACATCCATCAGCCCCAGCATTTT. It specifies CASSSDIHQPQHF.

The CDR3: CASSQSGRGLNYEQYF. Written as DNA, the CDR3 is TGCGCCAGCAGTCAATCGGGCAGGGGCCTTAACTACGAGCAGTACTTC. The rearrangement links TRBV23-1 to TRBJ2-7; a weak D match, TRBD1 (6 bases). TRBV23-1 is flagged as an ORF with uncertain function. CDR3 length equals 16 residues. Deletions cut 0 bases from V and 3 bases from J, with 15 bases between.

The J gene is TRBJ1-2, the V gene TRBV18, with D uncertain. Germline CDR1 and CDR2: KGHSH and LQKENI. This CDR3 is built from 13 residues. The V gene lost 3 bases and the J gene lost 2 bases, with 7 bases spanning the gap. The chain's CDR3 is CASSPRGNYGYTF. The CDR3 DNA sequence: TGTGCCAGCTCACCTAGAGGAAACTATGGCTACACCTTC.

The rearrangement uses TRBV4-1 and TRBJ1-2, with unresolved D. Germline V gives CDR1 MGHRA, CDR2 YSYEKL. The CDR3 sequence is 15 residues long. With 0 bases removed from V and 2 bases from J, the gap between germline ends came to 10 bases. The CDR3 DNA reads as TGCGCCAGCAGCCAAGATGTCGTCAGAAACTATGGCTACACCTTC. This sequence encodes CASSQDVVRNYGYTF.

V and J are TRBV9 and TRBJ2-1; TRBD2 matches 9 bases. The germline CDR1 and CDR2 sequences are SGDLS and YYNGEE. Trimming cost V 1 base and J 3 bases; bases outside gene matches: 2. CDR3 length equals 15 residues. The CDR3 DNA reads as TGTGCCAGCAGCGTATCTAGCGGGGACTACAATGAGCAGTTCTTC. It codes for CASSVSSGDYNEQFF.

This sequence joins TRBV28 and TRBJ1-5; 7 nucleotides align to TRBD1. The ends lost 9 bases at V and 5 bases at J; junction bases unmatched: 7. The V gene's germline CDR1 is MDHEN and CDR2 SYDVKM. The CDR3 consists of 13 residues. The CDR3, as DNA: TGTGCCAGGAACGGGACAGCTTATCAGCCCCAGCATTTT. This encodes CARNGTAYQPQHF. The full variable domain, completed using reference TRBV28 and TRBJ1-5, is DVKVTQSSRYLVKRTGEKVFLECVQDMDHENMFWYRQDPGLGLRLIYFSYDVKMKEKGDIPEGYSVSREKKERFSLILESASTNQTSMYLCARNGTAYQPQHFGDGTRLSIL.

The genes are TRBV5-1 and TRBJ2-3; D possibly corresponds to TRBD2 (5 bases). There are 14 residues in the CDR3. Germline loops: CDR1 SGHRS, CDR2 YFSETQ. With 7 bases removed from V and 1 base from J, the gap between germline ends came to 13 bases. CDR3 residues: CASLKGEGTDTQYF. In nucleotides, the CDR3 is TGCGCCAGCCTGAAGGGAGAAGGCACAGATACGCAGTATTTT.

The chain has TRBV18 and TRBJ2-5; possibly TRBD1 for D (6 bases). Germline values: CDR1 KGHSH, CDR2 LQKENI. This CDR3 contains 14 residues. The V end lost 4 bases, the J end lost 3 bases, and 12 bases lay between the germline ends. The CDR3: CASSRSRGEETQYF. In DNA, the CDR3 is TGTGCCAGCTCACGCAGCAGGGGCGAAGAGACCCAGTACTTC.

V gene TRBV13 combines with J gene TRBJ1-1; maybe TRBD1 (6 bases). Germline CDR1 PRHDT, CDR2 FYEKMQ (reference sequence). CDR3 length: 12 residues. V gave up 5 bases and J gave up 3 bases, with 7 bases separating them. The CDR3 DNA is TGTGCCAGCAGCCGACAGGACACTGAAGCTTTCTTT. Translated: CASSRQDTEAFF.